The 11 T cell receptor beta chains below all came from one sample that was sequenced in a study of blood T cells in healthy people across ages. It was with a sample-barcoded 5' primer and a J-beta primer mix that a second PCR of about 6 to 11 cycles was run. One entry per CDR3 protein results from TCRdb running MiXCR on the 5' RACE reads. The top ten clones hold approximately 20% of a sample with hundreds of thousands of distinct CDR3 sequences, 20% to 25% of them seen once. What was sequenced was blood. These TCRs come from a man between 65 and 85 years old in good health.

The chain recombines TRBV6-1 with TRBJ1-1; D uncertain. The CDR3 contains 14 residues. Trimming took 1 base from V and 11 from J, leaving 17 bases between them. Germline V gene data show CDR1 as MNHNS and CDR2 as SASEGT. The CDR3 coding sequence is TGTGCCAGCAGTGAAGGAAGTGGCAGGACTACGGCTTTCTTT. Residues: CASSEGSGRTTAFF.

This clonotype occurred many times. The rearrangement uses TRBV24-1 and TRBJ2-7; no clear D. This CDR3 region has 13 residues. Trimming cost V 8 bases and J 9 bases, with 19 bases left between them. Germline V lookup: CDR1 KGHDR, CDR2 SFDVKD. This chain's CDR3 is CATTDGLTGRQYF. CDR3 sequence (DNA): TGTGCCACCACGGACGGCCTAACGGGCAGGCAGTACTTC.

The chain combines TRBV11-2 with TRBJ2-6; 7 bases map to TRBD1. Per germline, CDR1 SGHAT and CDR2 FQNNGV. The CDR3 has 18 residues. The J segment lost 0 bases and the V segment lost 3 bases, leaving 8 bases of the junction unmatched. In DNA, the CDR3 is TGTGCCAGCAGCTTGCGACAGGGATTTTTCTCTGGGGCCAACGTCCTGACTTTC. Its translation: CASSLRQGFFSGANVLTF.

The genes are TRBV12-3 or TRBV12-4 and TRBJ2-5, with 8 bases that match TRBD1. TRBJ2-1 matches the DNA end more closely, so the J call is doubtful. This CDR3 region has 13 residues. This CDR3 reads CASSIDRGFEQFF. The CDR3 DNA is TGTGCCAGCAGCATAGACAGGGGATTTGAGCAGTTCTTC.

This clonotype was found a few times. The gene calls are TRBV10-3 and TRBJ2-3; TRBD2 matches 13 bases. The CDR3 consists of 15 residues. V dropped 10 bases and J dropped 3; count of bases not matched to a gene: 7. CDR1 and CDR2 (germline): ENHRY, SYGVKD. CDR3 residues: CATALGLAGTDTQYF. Here the CDR3 DNA reads TGTGCCACCGCGTTGGGACTAGCGGGGACAGATACGCAGTATTTT.

This clonotype was seen at least ten times. CDR3: CASSLGRQGSYEQYV. Written as DNA, the CDR3 is TGTGCCAGCAGCTTAGGACGACAGGGGAGCTACGAGCAGTACGTC. This sequence joins TRBV7-9 and TRBJ2-7; 8 nucleotides match TRBD1. This CDR3 has 15 residues. Trimming removed 1 base from V and 3 bases from J; junction bases left unmatched: 5. The germline CDR1 and CDR2 sequences are SEHNR and FQNEAQ (reference sequence).

A few counts support this clonotype. CDR3 amino acids: CASRPPGRILANYGYTF. CDR3 nucleotide sequence: TGTGCCAGCAGACCGCCGGGACGGATACTAGCTAACTATGGCTACACCTTC. The chain employs TRBV12-3 or TRBV12-4 and TRBJ1-2; TRBD1 is a possible D gene (5 bases). The CDR3 runs to 17 residues. The V end was cut by 6 bases, the J end by 0 bases, with 20 bases between.

V and J are TRBV29-1 and TRBJ1-1; D gene uncertain. The CDR3 spans 14 residues. CDR1 SQVTM and CDR2 ANQGSEA come from the germline V gene. The germline V and J ends were trimmed by 4 bases and 9 bases, with 21 bases remaining between them. CDR3 coding DNA: TGCAGCGTTGCCTACCCCTCAAGAGGCGGGAAAGCTTTCTTT. This sequence encodes CSVAYPSRGGKAFF.

The rearrangement links TRBV6-2 or TRBV6-3 to TRBJ2-7; no firm D call. CDR1 and CDR2 from the germline V gene are MNHEY and SVGEGT. CDR3 size: 14 residues. V gave up 5 bases and J gave up 5 bases, with 16 bases separating them. The CDR3 DNA sequence: TGTGCCAGCAGTCCTGACGCGATTCTCCACGAGCAGTACGTC. Its protein is CASSPDAILHEQYV.

This clonotype was detected many times. The chain couples TRBV5-1 to TRBJ2-3; D is perhaps TRBD2 (5 bases). Germline CDR1 SGHRS, CDR2 YFSETQ. The CDR3 consists of 13 residues. The V gene lost 1 base and the J gene lost 3 bases, with 6 bases spanning the gap. The CDR3 coding sequence is TGCGCCAGCAGCTTGAGGAGGACAGATACGCAGTATTTT. Encoded protein: CASSLRRTDTQYF.

This chain joins TRBV10-3 and TRBJ1-6, with 8 bases identical to TRBD1. V lost 6 bases and J lost 7; bases outside the gene matches: 2. Germline values: CDR1 ENHRY, CDR2 SYGVKD. This CDR3 has 13 amino acids. CDR3 sequence (DNA): TGTGCCATCAGCGGACAGGGAAATTCACCCCTCCACTTT. Protein: CAISGQGNSPLHF.